Below are 22 T cell receptor beta chains sequenced from a single sample in a study of identical twins. MiXCR, run by TCRdb on the 5' RACE reads, gives a single entry per CDR3 protein. The data contain about 530,000 distinct CDR3 sequences, roughly 15% of them singletons. This same sample was also part of a study on yellow fever vaccine responses in identical twins.

The source material was CD4+ T cells sorted from blood. The receptor source for this set is a woman aged 18-29 years in good health.

This chain links TRBV5-6 with TRBJ2-5; D remains ambiguous. From germline, CDR1 is SGHDT and CDR2 YYEEEE. The V and J ends lost 1 base and 5 bases respectively, with 12 bases between them. CDR3 length: 14 amino acids. CDR3 nucleotide sequence: TGTGCCAGCAGCTTGAAAGGAGCGTGGGAGACCCAGTACTTC. Translation: CASSLKGAWETQYF.

This rearrangement joins TRBV5-1 to TRBJ2-1; 8 nucleotides agree with TRBD2. Germline V CDR1 and CDR2: SGHRS, YFSETQ. The CDR3 has 14 amino acids. V gave up 4 bases and J gave up 4 bases; unmatched junction bases: 4. The CDR3: CASSPTSGYNEQFF. Here the CDR3 DNA reads TGCGCCAGCAGCCCAACTAGCGGATACAATGAGCAGTTCTTC. Looking up the rest from reference TRBV5-1 and TRBJ2-1 gives the full variable domain: KAGVTQTPRYLIKTRGQQVTLSCSPISGHRSVSWYQQTPGQGLQFLFEYFSETQRNKGNFPGRFSGRQFSNSRSEMNVSTLELGDSALYLCASSPTSGYNEQFFGPGTRLTVL.

A few counts support this clonotype. The rearrangement joins TRBV5-5 to TRBJ2-7; D is ambiguous. The CDR3 is 14 amino acids. The V gene's germline CDR1 is SGHKS and CDR2 YYEKEE (reference sequence). V dropped 0 bases and J dropped 5 bases, with 12 bases sitting between them. Written as DNA, the CDR3 is TGTGCCAGCAGCTTGGCAGTGGGGTCCCACGAGCAGTACTTC. It is translated as CASSLAVGSHEQYF. Complete variable domain (other parts from reference TRBV5-5 and TRBJ2-7): DAGVTQSPTHLIKTRGQQVTLRCSPISGHKSVSWYQQVLGQGPQFIFQYYEKEERGRGNFPDRFSARQFPNYSSELNVNALLLGDSALYLCASSLAVGSHEQYFGPGTRLTVT.

The chain is built from TRBV2 and TRBJ2-1; D call uncertain. The V and J ends lost 4 bases and 5 bases respectively, with 9 bases between them. CDR3 length equals 13 residues. Germline CDR1 reads SNHLY; CDR2 reads FYNNEI. Written as DNA, the CDR3 is TGTGCCAGCAGTGTGGGTGAGAACAATGAGCAGTTCTTC. This codes for CASSVGENNEQFF.

Only a few counts were recorded for this clonotype. This chain links TRBV2 with TRBJ1-1; D is uncertain. Trimming took off 4 bases at V and 1 base at J, with 7 bases between the two ends. Germline CDR1 and CDR2: SNHLY and FYNNEI. This CDR3 has 13 residues. The CDR3 loop reads CASSANKNTEAFF. For the CDR3, the DNA is TGTGCCAGCAGTGCCAACAAGAACACTGAAGCTTTCTTT.

This clonotype turned up a few times. This sequence joins TRBV11-2 and TRBJ2-7; D possibly matches TRBD1 or TRBD2 (6 bases each). This CDR3 has 15 residues. The V and J ends lost 5 bases and 1 base respectively, with 15 bases between them. The germline V gene encodes CDR1 SGHAT and CDR2 FQNNGV. The CDR3 nucleotides are TGTGCCAGCAGCAAAGGGGGGAAGAGGTCCTACGAGCAGTACTTC. Translated, it gives CASSKGGKRSYEQYF. Full variable domain (outside the CDR3, taken from reference TRBV11-2 and TRBJ2-7): EAGVAQSPRYKIIEKRQSVAFWCNPISGHATLYWYQQILGQGPKLLIQFQNNGVVDDSQLPKDRFSAERLKGVDSTLKIQPAKLEDSAVYLCASSKGGKRSYEQYFGPGTRLTVT.

The V call is TRBV7-9, the J call TRBJ2-1; D remains ambiguous. Germline loops: CDR1 SEHNR, CDR2 FQNEAQ (reference sequence). Between the trimmed V and J ends, which lost 1 base and 10 bases, there was a span of 14 bases. This CDR3 is built from 14 residues. The CDR3, as DNA: TGTGCCAGCAGCTTAGACGGACCACGAAAGGAGCAGTTCTTC. Translation: CASSLDGPRKEQFF.

This clonotype has a handful of counts. This rearrangement joins TRBV5-6 to TRBJ2-3, with 9 bases identical to TRBD1. Trimming cost V 4 bases and J 5 bases; bases outside gene matches: 5. Germline lookup yields CDR1 SGHDT and CDR2 YYEEEE. The CDR3 runs 14 residues. The CDR3 is CASSGGQGRDTQYF. The DNA for the CDR3 is TGTGCCAGCAGCGGAGGACAGGGGAGAGATACGCAGTATTTT.

The chain employs TRBV19 and TRBJ2-1; TRBD2 is a possible D gene (5 bases). Trimming took off 4 bases at V and 7 bases at J, with 14 bases between the two ends. Germline CDR1 is LNHDA and CDR2 is SQIVND (reference sequence). This CDR3 contains 14 residues. This chain's CDR3 is CASSNRGWTNEQFF. The CDR3 coding sequence is TGTGCCAGTAGTAATCGGGGTTGGACTAATGAGCAGTTCTTC.

This clonotype was observed a handful of times. The chain couples TRBV10-3 to TRBJ2-3; 9 bases map to TRBD2. Germline V CDR1 and CDR2: ENHRY, SYGVKD. Losses at the gene ends were 7 bases for V and 6 bases for J; bases not matched to a gene: 5. CDR3 length: 13 residues. The CDR3 DNA sequence: TGTGCCATCATGAGCGGGGGGTCCGATACGCAGTATTTT. It specifies CAIMSGGSDTQYF.

This clonotype turned up a few times. This chain links TRBV20-1 with TRBJ2-1, with 11 bases identical to TRBD2. There are 13 residues in the CDR3. V gave up 6 bases and J gave up 7 bases; unmatched junction bases: 5. CDR1 is DFQATT and CDR2 is SNEGSKA in the germline V gene (reference sequence). This CDR3 reads CSAGRTSGNEQFF. The CDR3 DNA reads as TGCAGTGCAGGCAGGACTAGCGGGAATGAGCAGTTCTTC.

This clonotype was detected ten times or more. The chain links TRBV10-3 to TRBJ2-5; unclear D gene. CDR3 length: 11 amino acids. V was shortened by 4 bases and J by 5 bases, with 5 bases between the two germline ends. From germline, CDR1 is ENHRY and CDR2 SYGVKD. The CDR3 protein is CAISVGETQYF. In DNA, the CDR3 is TGTGCCATCAGTGTGGGGGAGACCCAGTACTTC.

This clonotype was seen only a few times. This sequence joins TRBV9 and TRBJ2-7; 7 positions agree with TRBD1. The J segment lost 2 bases and the V segment lost 2 bases, leaving 4 bases of the junction unmatched. CDR3 length: 14 amino acids. Germline lookup yields CDR1 SGDLS and CDR2 YYNGEE. The CDR3: CASSVSGTAYEQYF. In nucleotides, the CDR3 is TGTGCCAGCAGCGTTTCCGGGACAGCCTACGAGCAGTACTTC.

A single count supports this clonotype. This chain joins TRBV10-3 and TRBJ2-7; D uncertain. CDR1 and CDR2 from the germline V gene are ENHRY and SYGVKD. Trimming removed 2 bases from V and 1 base from J, with 3 bases in between. The CDR3 covers 12 residues. CDR3 DNA sequence: TGTGCCATCAGTGAGCAATCCTACGAGCAGTACTTC. Protein: CAISEQSYEQYF.

The table lists this clonotype with many counts. V is TRBV5-5 and J is TRBJ2-2, with 10 bases that match TRBD2. CDR3 length: 17 residues. Germline V gives CDR1 SGHKS, CDR2 YYEKEE (reference sequence). Losses at the gene ends were 0 bases for V and 4 bases for J; bases not matched to a gene: 6. The CDR3 nucleotides are TGTGCCAGCAGCTTGGTAGCTACTAGCGGGACCACCGGGGAGCTGTTTTTT. Its translation: CASSLVATSGTTGELFF.

The gene calls are TRBV10-3 and TRBJ1-5; 9 bases fit TRBD1. This CDR3 has 16 residues. Looked up from germline, CDR1 is ENHRY and CDR2 is SYGVKD. After removal of 1 base from V and 1 base from J, the junction contained 2 bases not matched to a gene. Here the CDR3 reads CAISEFGQGSNQPQHF. CDR3 DNA sequence: TGTGCCATCAGTGAGTTCGGACAGGGGAGCAATCAGCCCCAGCATTTT.

The rearrangement links TRBV3-1 to TRBJ2-6, with D uncertain. This CDR3 spans 15 amino acids. CDR1 is LGHDT, CDR2 YNNKEL, per germline (reference sequence). With 3 bases removed from V and 4 bases from J, the gap between germline ends came to 10 bases. The CDR3 protein is CASSHPRAGANVLTF. DNA of the CDR3: TGTGCCAGCAGCCACCCCCGTGCCGGGGCCAACGTCCTGACTTTC.

This clonotype occurred a few times. This rearrangement joins TRBV2 to TRBJ2-2; possible D gene TRBD2, 7 bases. The CDR3 loop spans 15 amino acids. V was pared by 4 bases and J by 4 bases, with 13 bases between. Per germline, CDR1 SNHLY and CDR2 FYNNEI. CDR3 DNA: TGTGCCAGCAGTGCTCGGGGGGCGACCACCGGGGAGCTGTTTTTT. It specifies CASSARGATTGELFF.

To note about this clonotype: A junction boundary mismatches the germline segment, possibly from a read error. The genes are TRBV12-3 or TRBV12-4 and TRBJ2-1; 13 nucleotides align to TRBD2. The CDR3 has 15 residues. The CDR3 spells CASSLRTSGSRRWVF. CDR3 bases: TGTGCCAGCAGTCTCCGGACTAGCGGGAGTCGGCGGTGGGTCTTC.

The J gene is TRBJ2-5, the V gene TRBV6-5; D may be TRBD1 or TRBD2 (5 bases each). This CDR3 contains 14 residues. V lost 4 bases, J lost 5 bases, and 14 bases lay in between. The germline V gene has CDR1 MNHEY and CDR2 SVGAGI. The CDR3 region has the DNA TGTGCCAGCAGTTCGATACTAGGGACCGAGACCCAGTACTTC. Translated, it gives CASSSILGTETQYF.

At least ten counts were recorded for this clonotype. This chain uses TRBV28 with TRBJ2-3, with a possible D match to TRBD1 (5 bases). The V gene's germline CDR1 is MDHEN and CDR2 SYDVKM. This CDR3 contains 13 residues. With 6 bases removed from V and 1 base from J, the gap between germline ends came to 8 bases. The CDR3 loop is CASSPTGTDTQYF. In DNA form, the CDR3 reads TGTGCCAGCAGCCCGACAGGCACAGATACGCAGTATTTT.

This clonotype has more than one count but fewer than ten. The chain employs TRBV30 and TRBJ2-1; D not resolved. This CDR3 has 11 amino acids. V dropped 6 bases and J dropped 3 bases, with 6 bases sitting between them. Germline V gene lookup returns CDR1 GTSNPN and CDR2 SVGIG (reference sequence). CDR3 sequence: CACPLYNEQFF. In DNA form, the CDR3 reads TGTGCCTGTCCCCTCTACAATGAGCAGTTCTTC.